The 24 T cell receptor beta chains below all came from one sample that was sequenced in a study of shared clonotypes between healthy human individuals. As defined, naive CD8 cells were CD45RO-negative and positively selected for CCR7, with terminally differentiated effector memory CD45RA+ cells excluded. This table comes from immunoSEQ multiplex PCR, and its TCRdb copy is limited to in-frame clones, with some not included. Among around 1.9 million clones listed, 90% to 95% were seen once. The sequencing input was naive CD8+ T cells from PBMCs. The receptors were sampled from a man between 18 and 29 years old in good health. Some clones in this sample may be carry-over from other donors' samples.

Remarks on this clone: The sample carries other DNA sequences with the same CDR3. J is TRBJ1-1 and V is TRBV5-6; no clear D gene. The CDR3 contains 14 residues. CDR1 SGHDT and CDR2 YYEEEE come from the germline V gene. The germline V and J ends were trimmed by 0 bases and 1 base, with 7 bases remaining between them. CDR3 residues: CASSLGVKNTEAFF. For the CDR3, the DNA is TGTGCCAGCAGCTTGGGGGTGAAGAACACTGAAGCTTTCTTT. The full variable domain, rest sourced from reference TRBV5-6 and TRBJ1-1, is DAGVTQSPTHLIKTRGQQVTLRCSPKSGHDTVSWYQQALGQGPQFIFQYYEEEERQRGNFPDRFSGHQFPNYSSELNVNALLLGDSALYLCASSLGVKNTEAFFGQGTRLTVV.

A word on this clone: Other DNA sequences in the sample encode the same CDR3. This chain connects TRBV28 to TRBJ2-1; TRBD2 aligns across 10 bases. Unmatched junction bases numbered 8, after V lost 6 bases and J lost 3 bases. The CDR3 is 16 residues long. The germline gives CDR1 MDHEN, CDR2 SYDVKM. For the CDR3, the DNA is TGTGCCAGCAGCTTCCTAGCGGGGGATTTCTACAATGAGCAGTTCTTC. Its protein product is CASSFLAGDFYNEQFF.

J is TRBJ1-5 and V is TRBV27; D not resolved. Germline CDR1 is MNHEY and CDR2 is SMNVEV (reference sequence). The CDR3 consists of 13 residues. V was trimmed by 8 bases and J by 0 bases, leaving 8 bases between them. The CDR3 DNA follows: TGTGCCAGCCGGAGGCTTAGCAATCAGCCCCAGCATTTT. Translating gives CASRRLSNQPQHF.

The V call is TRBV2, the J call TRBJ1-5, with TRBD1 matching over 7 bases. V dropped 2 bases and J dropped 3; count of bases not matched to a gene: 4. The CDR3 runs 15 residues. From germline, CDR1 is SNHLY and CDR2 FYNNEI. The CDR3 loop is CASSENRGFNQPQHF. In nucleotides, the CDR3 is TGTGCCAGCAGTGAAAACAGGGGTTTCAATCAGCCCCAGCATTTT.

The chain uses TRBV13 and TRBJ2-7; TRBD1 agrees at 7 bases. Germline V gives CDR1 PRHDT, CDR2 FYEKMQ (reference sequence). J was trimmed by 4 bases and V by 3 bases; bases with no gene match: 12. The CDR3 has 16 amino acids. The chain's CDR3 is CASSLSNRGPLYEQYF. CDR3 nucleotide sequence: TGTGCCAGCAGCTTGTCGAACAGGGGCCCCCTTTACGAGCAGTACTTC.

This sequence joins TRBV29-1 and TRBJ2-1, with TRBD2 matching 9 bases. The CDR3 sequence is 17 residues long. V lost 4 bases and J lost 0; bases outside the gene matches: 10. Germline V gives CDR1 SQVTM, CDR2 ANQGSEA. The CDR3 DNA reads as TGCAGCGTTGCTCTTCGGAGCGGGAGGCTCTCCTACAATGAGCAGTTCTTC. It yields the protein CSVALRSGRLSYNEQFF.

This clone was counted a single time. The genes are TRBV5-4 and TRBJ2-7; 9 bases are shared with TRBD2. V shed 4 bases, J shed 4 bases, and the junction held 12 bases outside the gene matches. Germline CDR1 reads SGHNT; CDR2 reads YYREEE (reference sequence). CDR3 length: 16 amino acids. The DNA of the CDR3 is TGTGCCAGCAGCCCCCTTTCAGTAGCGGGAGTTTACGAGCAGTACTTC. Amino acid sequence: CASSPLSVAGVYEQYF. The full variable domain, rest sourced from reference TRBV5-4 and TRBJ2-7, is ETGVTQSPTHLIKTRGQQVTLRCSSQSGHNTVSWYQQALGQGPQFIFQYYREEENGRGNFPPRFSGLQFPNYSSELNVNALELDDSALYLCASSPLSVAGVYEQYFGPGTRLTVT.

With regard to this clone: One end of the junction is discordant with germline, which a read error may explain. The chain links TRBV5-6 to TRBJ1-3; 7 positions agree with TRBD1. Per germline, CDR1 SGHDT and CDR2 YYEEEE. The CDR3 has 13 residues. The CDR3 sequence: CASSPNFRTGTEF. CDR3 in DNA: TGTGCCAGCAGCCCGAATTTCCGAACCGGGACAGAATTT.

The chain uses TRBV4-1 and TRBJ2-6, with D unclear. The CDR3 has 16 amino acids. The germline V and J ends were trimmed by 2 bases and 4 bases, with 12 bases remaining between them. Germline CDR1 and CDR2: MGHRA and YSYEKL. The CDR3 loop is CASSQHRASGANVLTF. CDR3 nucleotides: TGCGCCAGCAGCCAACATCGCGCGTCGGGGGCCAACGTCCTGACTTTC.

Written as DNA, the CDR3 is TGTGCCAGTAGCCACGTTTTAGGGACAGGGAGAGAGCAGTACTTC. It translates to CASSHVLGTGREQYF. This chain connects TRBV19 to TRBJ2-7; TRBD1 aligns across 9 bases. The junction had 13 bases not matched to a gene; V was cut back by 6 bases and J by 7 bases. The CDR3 runs 15 residues. Germline V gene data show CDR1 as LNHDA and CDR2 as SQIVND (reference sequence).

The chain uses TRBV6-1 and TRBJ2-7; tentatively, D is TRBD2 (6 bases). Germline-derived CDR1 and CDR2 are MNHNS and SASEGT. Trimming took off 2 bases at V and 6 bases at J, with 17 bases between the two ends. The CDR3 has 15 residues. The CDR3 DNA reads TGTGCCAGCAGTGAAATAAGAGGGCCCGGGGGCGAGCAGTACTTC. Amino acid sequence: CASSEIRGPGGEQYF.

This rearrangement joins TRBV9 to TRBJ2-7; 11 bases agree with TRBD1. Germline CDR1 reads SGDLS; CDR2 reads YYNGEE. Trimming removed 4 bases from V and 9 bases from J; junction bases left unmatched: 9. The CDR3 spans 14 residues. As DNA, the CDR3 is TGTGCCAGCAGCACACTCCGGACAGGGGGCCCGCAGTACTTC. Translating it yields CASSTLRTGGPQYF.

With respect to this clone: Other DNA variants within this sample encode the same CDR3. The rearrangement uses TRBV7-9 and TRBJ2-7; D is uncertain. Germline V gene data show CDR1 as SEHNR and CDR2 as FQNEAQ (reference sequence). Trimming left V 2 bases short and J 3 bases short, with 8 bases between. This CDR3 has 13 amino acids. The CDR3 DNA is TGTGCCAGCAGCTTAAGTGGCCGCTACGAGCAGTACTTC. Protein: CASSLSGRYEQYF. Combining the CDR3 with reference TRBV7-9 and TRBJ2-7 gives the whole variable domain DTGVSQNPRHKITKRGQNVTFRCDPISEHNRLYWYRQTLGQGPEFLTYFQNEAQLEKSRLLSDRFSAERPKGSFSTLEIQRTEQGDSAMYLCASSLSGRYEQYFGPGTRLTVT.

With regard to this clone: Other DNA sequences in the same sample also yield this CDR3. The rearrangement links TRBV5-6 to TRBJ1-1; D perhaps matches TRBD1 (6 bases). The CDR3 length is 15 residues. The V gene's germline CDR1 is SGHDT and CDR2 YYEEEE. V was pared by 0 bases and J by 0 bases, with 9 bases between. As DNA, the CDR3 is TGTGCCAGCAGCTTGGCTGGGGGGCTGAACACTGAAGCTTTCTTT. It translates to CASSLAGGLNTEAFF.

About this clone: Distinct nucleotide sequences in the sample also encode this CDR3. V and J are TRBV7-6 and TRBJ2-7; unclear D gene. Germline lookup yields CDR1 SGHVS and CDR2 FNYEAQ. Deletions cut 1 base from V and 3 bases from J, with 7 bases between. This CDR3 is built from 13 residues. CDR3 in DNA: TGTGCCAGCAGCTTAGGGCTCGGCTACGAGCAGTACTTC. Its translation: CASSLGLGYEQYF.

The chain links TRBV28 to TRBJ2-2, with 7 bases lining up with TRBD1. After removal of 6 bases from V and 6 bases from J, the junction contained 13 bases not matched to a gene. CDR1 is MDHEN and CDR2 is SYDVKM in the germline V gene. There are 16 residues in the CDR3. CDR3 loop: CASRVRQGPWPGELFF. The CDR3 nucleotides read TGTGCCAGCAGGGTAAGACAGGGACCCTGGCCCGGGGAGCTGTTTTTT.

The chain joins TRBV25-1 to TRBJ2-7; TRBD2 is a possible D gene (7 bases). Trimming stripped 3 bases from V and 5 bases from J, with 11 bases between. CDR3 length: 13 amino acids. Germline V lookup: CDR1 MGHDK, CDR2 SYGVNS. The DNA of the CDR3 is TGTGCCAGCAGTGAGGTCGGGGGGCACGAGCAGTACTTC. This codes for CASSEVGGHEQYF.

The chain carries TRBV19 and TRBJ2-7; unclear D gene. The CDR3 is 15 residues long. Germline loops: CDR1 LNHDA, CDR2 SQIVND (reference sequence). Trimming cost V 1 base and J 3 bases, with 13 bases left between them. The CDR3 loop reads CASSIAGASLYEQYF. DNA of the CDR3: TGTGCCAGTAGTATAGCTGGCGCGAGTCTCTACGAGCAGTACTTC.

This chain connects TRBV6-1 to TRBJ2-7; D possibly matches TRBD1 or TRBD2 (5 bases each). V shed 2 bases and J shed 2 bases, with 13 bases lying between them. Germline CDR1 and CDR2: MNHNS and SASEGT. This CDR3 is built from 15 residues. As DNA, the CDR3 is TGTGCCAGCAGTGAAACACCGGGACCAACCTACGAGCAGTACTTC. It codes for CASSETPGPTYEQYF.

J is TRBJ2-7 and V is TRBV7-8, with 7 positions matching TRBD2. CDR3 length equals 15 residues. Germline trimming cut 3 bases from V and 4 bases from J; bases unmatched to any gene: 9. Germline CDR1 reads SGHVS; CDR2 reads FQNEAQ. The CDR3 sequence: CASSFLGGGFYEQYF. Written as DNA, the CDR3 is TGTGCCAGCAGCTTCCTGGGGGGAGGGTTTTACGAGCAGTACTTC.

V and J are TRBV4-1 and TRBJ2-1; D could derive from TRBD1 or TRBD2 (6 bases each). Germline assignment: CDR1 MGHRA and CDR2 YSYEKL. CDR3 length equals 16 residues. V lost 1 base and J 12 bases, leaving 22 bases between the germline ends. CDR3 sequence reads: CASSQGRGRPLEGQFF. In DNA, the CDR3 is TGCGCCAGCAGCCAAGGAAGGGGGAGGCCGCTTGAGGGGCAGTTCTTC.

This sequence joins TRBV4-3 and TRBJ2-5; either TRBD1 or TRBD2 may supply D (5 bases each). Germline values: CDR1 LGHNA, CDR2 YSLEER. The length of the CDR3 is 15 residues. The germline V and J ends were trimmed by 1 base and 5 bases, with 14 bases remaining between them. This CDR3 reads CASSQGRGPRETQYF. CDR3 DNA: TGCGCCAGCAGCCAAGGAAGGGGACCGAGGGAGACCCAGTACTTC.

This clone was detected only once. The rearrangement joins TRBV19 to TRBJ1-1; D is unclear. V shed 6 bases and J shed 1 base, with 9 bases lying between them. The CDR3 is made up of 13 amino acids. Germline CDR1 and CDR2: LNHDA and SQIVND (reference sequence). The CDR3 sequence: CASRIPGNTEAFF. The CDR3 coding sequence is TGTGCCAGTAGGATACCCGGGAACACTGAAGCTTTCTTT.

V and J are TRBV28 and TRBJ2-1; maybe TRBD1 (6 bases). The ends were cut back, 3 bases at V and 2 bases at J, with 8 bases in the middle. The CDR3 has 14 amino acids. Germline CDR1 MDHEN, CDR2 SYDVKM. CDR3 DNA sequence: TGTGCCAGCAGTTTCCGGGACACCTACAATGAGCAGTTCTTC. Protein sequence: CASSFRDTYNEQFF.